The 19 T cell receptor beta chains below all came from one sample that was sequenced in a study of T-cell memory formation after mild COVID-19 (dated by TCRdb to about 2021). Preparation of the library involved 5' RACE. Instrument used: Illumina NovaSeq 6000. Using fastp at Q25 and MiXCR, TCRdb reprocessed the public reads and kept productive beta chains. Rows merge per CDR3 protein into single entries with the most common DNA and genes. The sample includes a few hundred thousand distinct CDR3 sequences, with 15% to 20% observed a single time. The ten largest clonotypes hold under 25% of the sample. The sequencing input was PBMCs or a T cell subset sorted from them (not recorded which). The source of these receptors is a man aged 18-30 years who had mild COVID-19 (a few samples of this study predate the infection). The sample titles of this study are shuffled in the database, so cell type and time point are left out; the donor was told from shared clones.

The chain uses TRBV7-8 and TRBJ1-1; unclear D gene. The CDR3 extends over 14 amino acids. Trimming left V 6 bases short and J 4 bases short, with 15 bases between. Per the germline V gene, CDR1 is SGHVS and CDR2 is FQNEAQ. The CDR3 loop reads CASRRDVGSTEAFF. The CDR3 region has the DNA TGTGCCAGCAGGAGAGATGTGGGGAGCACTGAAGCTTTCTTT.

This clonotype has only a few counts. The chain is built from TRBV5-1 and TRBJ2-3; 11 bases match TRBD2. The germline gives CDR1 SGHRS, CDR2 YFSETQ. This CDR3 region has 16 residues. V was clipped by 3 bases and J by 5 bases; unmatched bases: 8. Here the CDR3 reads CASSSPIAGGRDTQYF. The CDR3 coding sequence is TGCGCCAGCAGCTCCCCTATAGCGGGGGGGCGAGATACGCAGTATTTT.

The V gene is TRBV7-8, the J gene TRBJ1-2; 8 bases line up with TRBD1. The CDR3 is made up of 16 amino acids. CDR1 and CDR2 from the germline V gene are SGHVS and FQNEAQ. The trim removed 4 bases at V and 13 bases at J, leaving 20 bases unmatched. The CDR3 nucleotides are TGTGCCAGCAGCTCAGCATCCGGACAGGGTAGTTTAAATGGCACCTTC. Translating it yields CASSSASGQGSLNGTF.

The chain links TRBV7-2 to TRBJ2-2; 8 bases match TRBD2. Losses at the gene ends were 8 bases for V and 5 bases for J; bases not matched to a gene: 7. This CDR3 has 14 residues. Germline lookup yields CDR1 SGHTA and CDR2 FQGNSA. The CDR3 DNA follows: TGTGCCAGCTCCGGGGGGGCCTGGACCGGGGAGCTGTTTTTT. Amino acids: CASSGGAWTGELFF.

In this sample, this clonotype turned up a few times. The J gene is TRBJ1-2, the V gene TRBV12-5; D might be TRBD1 (6 bases). Germline loops: CDR1 LGHNT, CDR2 FRNRAP. The CDR3 runs to 13 residues. Trimming removed 1 base at V and 8 bases at J, with 11 bases between. This CDR3 reads CASGLEGQMGYTF. The CDR3, as DNA: TGTGCTAGTGGTTTGGAAGGACAGATGGGCTACACCTTC.

V is TRBV7-2 and J is TRBJ2-7; 7 positions agree with TRBD2. Germline trimming cut 4 bases from V and 7 bases from J; bases unmatched to any gene: 7. The CDR3 has 13 residues. CDR1 is SGHTA and CDR2 is FQGNSA in the germline V gene. Written as DNA, the CDR3 is TGTGCCAGCAGCTCCCGGGAGGCTACGGAGCAGTACGTC. This sequence encodes CASSSREATEQYV.

V and J are TRBV4-1 and TRBJ2-1; tentatively, D is TRBD1 (5 bases). In germline, CDR1 is MGHRA, CDR2 YSYEKL. The CDR3 extends over 12 amino acids. V lost 4 bases and J lost 6, with 7 bases in between. CDR3 coding DNA: TGCGCCAGCAGCCGACAGCGCAATGAGCAGTTCTTC. Protein: CASSRQRNEQFF.

This clonotype has only a few counts. The chain joins TRBV7-6 to TRBJ1-6; 7 nucleotides match TRBD1. J gave up 6 bases and V 5 bases, and 13 bases lay outside the gene matches. CDR3 length: 17 residues. The V gene's germline CDR1 is SGHVS and CDR2 FNYEAQ. CDR3 protein: CASSQNNPGQRNSPLHF. CDR3 DNA: TGTGCCAGCAGCCAGAACAACCCGGGACAGCGTAATTCACCCCTCCACTTT.

This clonotype was observed a few times. This chain connects TRBV4-2 to TRBJ2-3; D may correspond to TRBD1 or TRBD2 (6 bases each). Germline V lookup: CDR1 LGHNA, CDR2 YNFKEQ. Deletions cut 2 bases from V and 2 bases from J, with 14 bases between. This CDR3 is 16 amino acids long. Written as DNA, the CDR3 is TGTGCCAGCAGCCAAAATAGGGGGGCCCCCACAGATACGCAGTATTTT. Its protein is CASSQNRGAPTDTQYF.

J is TRBJ2-5 and V is TRBV4-2; TRBD2 is a possible D gene (6 bases). From germline, CDR1 is LGHNA and CDR2 YNFKEQ. The V gene lost 0 bases and the J gene lost 7 bases, with 18 bases spanning the gap. This CDR3 has 16 residues. The CDR3 DNA reads as TGTGCCAGCAGCCAAGATGCTGCGGGGAGACCTGGGACCCAGTACTTC. This codes for CASSQDAAGRPGTQYF.

The chain employs TRBV20-1 and TRBJ1-5, with D perhaps matching TRBD1 (5 bases). V lost 3 bases, J lost 5 bases, and 8 bases lay in between. The CDR3 runs 12 residues. In germline, CDR1 is DFQATT, CDR2 SNEGSKA (reference sequence). CDR3 residues: CSASQGDQPQHF. The CDR3 DNA follows: TGCAGTGCTAGCCAGGGAGATCAGCCCCAGCATTTT.

This clonotype was observed a few times. This chain connects TRBV28 to TRBJ2-3; TRBD2 matches at 13 bases. With V trimmed by 7 bases and J by 9 bases, 7 bases remained unmatched. The CDR3 runs 14 residues. Germline CDR1 is MDHEN and CDR2 is SYDVKM. The CDR3 is CASTPGLAGTTQYF. DNA of the CDR3: TGTGCCAGCACCCCGGGACTAGCGGGGACAACGCAGTATTTT.

This clonotype was recorded many times. CDR3 residues: CASSSGGTGNTEAFF. CDR3 nucleotides: TGTGCCAGCAGTTCCGGCGGGACAGGGAACACTGAAGCTTTCTTT. The rearrangement links TRBV27 to TRBJ1-1; 8 nucleotides match TRBD1. The germline CDR1 and CDR2 sequences are MNHEY and SMNVEV (reference sequence). With 4 bases clipped from V and 1 base from J, the junction kept 5 bases outside the gene matches. CDR3 length equals 15 residues.

This clonotype showed up just a few times. V gene TRBV6-6 combines with J gene TRBJ1-2; 12 bases align to TRBD1. V lost 5 bases, J lost 4 bases, and 5 bases stayed unmatched. CDR3 length equals 15 residues. Germline values: CDR1 MNHNY, CDR2 SVGAGI (reference sequence). CDR3 sequence reads: CASSAGTGGIYGYTF. CDR3 bases: TGTGCCAGCAGTGCAGGGACAGGGGGCATCTATGGCTACACCTTC.

There are a few counts of this clonotype. The chain uses TRBV29-1 and TRBJ2-3; TRBD1 agrees at 9 bases. In germline, CDR1 is SQVTM, CDR2 ANQGSEA. The V gene end was trimmed by 7 bases and the J gene end by 6 bases; junction bases not matched to a gene: 11. The CDR3 consists of 14 residues. CDR3 amino acids: CSGSGQGGSDTQYF. For the CDR3, the DNA is TGCAGCGGGTCGGGACAGGGTGGTTCGGATACGCAGTATTTT.

This clonotype appeared a few times. This rearrangement joins TRBV4-1 to TRBJ2-6; 10 bases line up with TRBD1. From germline, CDR1 is MGHRA and CDR2 YSYEKL. The CDR3 is 19 residues long. V dropped 3 bases and J dropped 0; count of bases not matched to a gene: 8. CDR3 region: CASSHYTGTGVSGANVLTF. CDR3 in DNA: TGCGCCAGCAGCCACTACACTGGGACAGGGGTCTCTGGGGCCAACGTCCTGACTTTC.

Here the CDR3 reads CASSLRLAGPYEQYF. Here the CDR3 DNA reads TGTGCCAGCAGTCTCCGACTAGCGGGGCCCTACGAGCAGTACTTC. V usage is TRBV12-3 or TRBV12-4 and J usage is TRBJ2-7; 11 bases line up with TRBD2. J was trimmed by 2 bases and V by 5 bases; bases with no gene match: 5. The CDR3 contains 15 residues.

In its sample, this clonotype was seen a few times. The chain combines TRBV6-2 or TRBV6-3 with TRBJ1-1, with D perhaps TRBD1 (6 bases). Germline assignment: CDR1 MNHEY and CDR2 SVGEGT. The CDR3 is made up of 16 amino acids. Trimming stripped 2 bases from V and 1 base from J, with 14 bases between. This CDR3 is CASSYPRGRSNTEAFF. The CDR3 DNA sequence: TGTGCCAGCAGTTACCCCAGGGGCCGCTCGAACACTGAAGCTTTCTTT.

This chain connects TRBV12-3 or TRBV12-4 to TRBJ2-3; 8 nucleotides agree with TRBD2. The CDR3 sequence is 19 residues long. V was clipped by 1 base and J by 4 bases; unmatched bases: 16. The CDR3 loop reads CASSLGLIAGGHGSDTQYF. Here the CDR3 DNA reads TGTGCCAGCAGTTTAGGTCTGATTGCGGGGGGCCACGGGTCAGATACGCAGTATTTT.